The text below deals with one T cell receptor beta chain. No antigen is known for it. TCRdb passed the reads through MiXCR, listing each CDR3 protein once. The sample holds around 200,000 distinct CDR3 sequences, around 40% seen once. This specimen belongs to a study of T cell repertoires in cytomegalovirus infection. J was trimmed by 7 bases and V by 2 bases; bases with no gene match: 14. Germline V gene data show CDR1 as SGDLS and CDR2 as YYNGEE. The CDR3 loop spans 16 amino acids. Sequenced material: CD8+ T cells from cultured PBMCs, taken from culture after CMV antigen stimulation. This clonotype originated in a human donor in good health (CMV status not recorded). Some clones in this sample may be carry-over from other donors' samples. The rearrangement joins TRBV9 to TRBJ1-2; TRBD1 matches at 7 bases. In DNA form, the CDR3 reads TGTGCCAGCAGCGTTCCTTTAGGAGGGGGCGCCCGTGGCTACACCTTC. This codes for CASSVPLGGGARGYTF.